Sequencing of this TCR beta chain was carried out in a study of blood T cells in healthy people across ages (dated by TCRdb to about 2015). For the study in its entirety: In model experiments, template switching captured about one uniquely barcoded TCR beta cDNA molecule for every two T cells. Using deep sequencing normalized with unique cDNA molecular identifiers, the study measured how TCR beta repertoire diversity changes with age. Donors were grouped into four age groups: young (average roughly 17 years), middle-aged (39), aged (roughly 62) and long-lived (approximately 78). Using the same blood draw, the study looked at two additional independent replicas of 1 million unique cDNA reads for two donors, one aged 18 to 30 and the other aged 80 or older. Donors of different ages were randomly distributed across sequencing lanes to avoid experimental bias.

The donors were 40 or so Caucasian individuals from Russia, aged roughly 6 to 100 years, who were systemically healthy. Each donor gave ten milliliters of peripheral blood, collected into EDTA-treated Vacutainer tubes. PBMCs were isolated by Ficoll-Paque density-gradient centrifugation, with at least 6 million obtained per sample. Total RNA was extracted from PBMCs with Trizol reagent, with at least 6 micrograms obtained per sample. The percentages of naive CD45RAhigh/CD27high T cells were determined by flow cytometry on a PBMC aliquot from every donor. Overall study outcomes, separate from this receptor: Observed TCR beta diversity per million T cells fell roughly linearly with age, and a significant reduction was already apparent by age around 44. Since profiling was done on bulk unsorted PBMCs, naive and antigen-experienced compartments could not be conclusively compared. Compared with the aged group, the long-lived group had more naive CD4+ T cells, fewer expanded clones and increased TCR diversity, a pattern suggesting age selection. Donor CMV infection status was unknown, potentially confounding age-related changes in expanded clonotypes. A strong correlation was found between observed TCR beta diversity and the percentage of naive T cells measured by flow cytometry. Estimates of total diversity based on one million sequenced T cells were considered lower bounds and underestimates.

Receptor libraries were prepared by 5' RACE. TCRdb records Illumina HiSeq 2500 as the sequencer. The second PCR ran for about 6 to 12 cycles and used a J-beta primer mix along with a sample-barcoded 5' primer. Each TCR beta cDNA molecule received a unique molecular identifier from a template-switch 5' adaptor carrying 12 random nucleotides. Each sample yielded at least 3 million CDR3-containing paired-end reads. The Mint cDNA synthesis kit, primed by a TRBC-specific oligonucleotide, was used to synthesize first-strand cDNA from all RNA. Following uracil-DNA glycosylase treatment, all cDNA underwent a first 18-cycle PCR with the universal primers M1SS and BC2_uni_R. The study's own analysis went as follows. For normalization, 1 million high-quality reads were randomly selected from each sample, with every read carrying a distinct molecular identifier. Reads with shared molecular identifiers were discarded instead of being binned into consensus sequences. MiTCR, with a Q25 quality threshold and the strictest error-elimination algorithm, was used for CDR3 identification, clonotype clustering and error correction. A nonparametric unseen species model with Euler transformation was used to estimate lower-bound total TCR beta diversity. TCRdb itself trimmed the public reads at Q25 with fastp, ran MiXCR and retained productive beta chains. Merged by CDR3 protein, the rows form single entries marked with the most common genes and DNA. TCRdb's processing, not the study's, gives the V and J calls here. The table for this sample lists approximately 730,000 distinct CDR3 sequences; 40% to 45% of them were counted only once. The ten largest clones add up to 20% to 25% of the sample.

Per the germline V gene, KGHSH is the CDR1 and LQKENI is the CDR2. Between the V and J ends, shortened by 4 bases and 5 bases respectively, the junction contains 17 bases. The CDR3 has 15 amino acids, counting the end cysteine and phenylalanine. Kept here is only the CDR3 DNA, which spans 45 bases and is read in frame from base 1. This clonotype was recorded a few times. The antigen this receptor binds is unknown. No base qualities exist here, and no much larger clone lies one base off it. The chain was built from TRBV18 and TRBJ2-5, and the D gene may be TRBD1, 6 bases matching. The receptor was isolated from a woman between 55 and 75 years old in good health. What was sequenced was blood. The CDR3 here reads CASSRQTGTPETQYF. The DNA reads as follows: TGTGCCAGCTCACGCCAAACAGGGACCCCGGAGACCCAGTACTTC.